This record covers a single T cell receptor (beta chain). The antigen this receptor binds is unknown. The library relied on the immunoSEQ multiplex PCR assay. For the multiplex PCR, a mixture combining 60 forward primers for TCR Vbeta segments and 13 reverse primers for TCR Jbeta segments was used. The CDR3 region of rearranged TCR beta genes was amplified from genomic DNA with a multiplex PCR assay. Amplified TCR beta libraries were sequenced as 87-base-pair reads on the Illumina HiSeq System. The paper's processing steps were these. Across the roughly 700 repertoires, a later analysis counted approximately 75 million unique TCR beta chains, roughly 11 million of which were shared by at least two donors. Raw reads were error-corrected and collapsed into unique sequences with a nearest-neighbor algorithm that merged closely related sequences to remove PCR and sequencing errors. V, D and J gene segments were assigned by aligning CDR3 sequences to IMGT reference sequences. For a sequence to be retained, at least a six-nucleotide match to both a V gene segment and a J gene segment was required. Rearrangements were classified as productive when the CDR3 lacked stop codons and remained in frame with V and J, and all other rearrangements were classified as non-productive. Following IMGT convention, CDR3 was defined as the stretch from the second conserved V-encoded cysteine up to the conserved J-encoded phenylalanine. The earlier analysis of 587 of the donors excluded any sequence lacking an unambiguous match to a single V gene segment. An earlier analysis of a few hundred of the donors called V segments functional above 56.7% productive rearrangements and segregating when the between-donor standard deviation exceeded 5%. To diagnose cytomegalovirus status from the catalog of TCR beta chain sequences, a statistical classification framework was built. V and J gene assignment, in a later analysis, came from comparing TCR nucleotide sequences with IMGT/GENE-DB human TR gene sequences. A later analysis assigned CDR3 sequences and most-parsimonious VDJ recombination scenarios with the TCRdist pipeline. A later analysis defined each TCR beta chain by its CDR3 amino acid sequence plus V-gene family, and excluded reads lacking a unique V-gene family. In a later analysis, around 650 highly shared, low-generation-probability nucleotide sequences were removed to address suspected cross-contamination and a sequencing artifact. In a later analysis, a clonal expansion index was calculated for each public chain from normalized within-repertoire ranks of inferred template counts. In a later analysis, generation probabilities were computed with a VDJ recombination model fitted to out-of-frame rearrangements, and the resulting probabilities were checked against IGoR. In a later analysis, hypergeometric tests were used to score TCR-TCR, TCR-HLA and TCR-CMV co-occurrence, with a repertoire-size bias correction applied to TCR pairs. In a later analysis, false discovery rates were estimated by permuting HLA or CMV assignments 20 times. A later analysis grouped co-occurring TCRs with DBSCAN, adding TCRdist sequence similarity when clustering within HLA-allele-positive subsets. Repertoires with fewer than 30,000 or more than 120,000 public chains were left out of co-occurrence clustering, as were four to six repertoires with anomalous nucleotide sharing. TCRdb provides this immuneACCESS table in a form limited to in-frame rearrangements. Some clones are lacking; in checked studies, under half of them reflect an unresolved V gene, and why the rest are absent is not known. V and J calls plus clone size are reproduced from that table; the DNA served to infer D and trimming. In this sample's table one finds 150,000 or so clones. The ten largest clones take up 1.7% of the sample.

This record comes from a study of cytomegalovirus exposure and HLA in healthy donors (dated by TCRdb to the late 2010s). Describing the broader study: An earlier analysis of several hundred of the donors reported approximately 280 Gb of sequence data and some 110 million unique TCR beta sequences obtained from 180 million or so T cells. An early release covering roughly 640 HLA-typed donors comprised about 300 gigabases of sequencing data and tens of millions of unique TCR sequences. Of the roughly 410 genotyped donors, over 80% were placed in the genetic ancestry cluster associated with self-reported Caucasian donors. The study aimed to test whether cataloging public T cell receptors could reveal signatures of past pathogen exposure. The study used immunosequencing to profile the T cell repertoires of approximately 640 subjects and linked those repertoires to cytomegalovirus serostatus. Besides the first cohort of roughly 700 subjects, a separate validation cohort made up of 120 different subjects was used. To predict cytomegalovirus infection status, the study combined high-throughput TCR immunosequencing, statistical association of individual TCRs with disease status, and machine learning. To study patterns of TCR occurrence, a later analysis re-analyzed previously published TCR beta repertoires from 600 to 750 donors and added high-resolution HLA genotyping. In the later analysis, no new phenotypic data were used to find candidate immune exposures; instead, reliance was placed on TCR beta sequences and their occurrence across donors. In an earlier analysis of a few hundred of the donors, high-throughput TCR beta sequencing was used to judge whether each TCR beta V gene segment behaved as functional or pseudogenic. Alongside the repertoire data, information on donor age, sex, ethnicity and CMV serostatus was compiled. Genome-wide SNP genotypes for about 55% of the 666 donors were used in a later genetic analysis, which treated that subset as a discovery cohort. Every repertoire in the discovery cohort had been generated on one and the same sequencing platform. Class I and class II HLA loci were covered by the typing at four-digit resolution. The number of typed donors differed by locus: roughly 629-640 for A, B, C, DRB1 and DQB1; approximately 520 for DQA1; 606 for DPA1; and around 450 for DPB1. Five DR-DQ haplotypes were handled as single units for association and clustering, since linkage in the cohort was strong. On average, roughly 240,000 unique TCR beta nucleotide sequences were sequenced per donor among some 420 genotyped donors of the cohort, with 15% to 20% of those sequences being non-productive. Results the study describes overall, beyond this receptor: The authors suggested that the approach could potentially be extended to other disease states and immunological phenotypes. In a later analysis, several top co-occurrence clusters were reported to appear linked to parvovirus B19, influenza, CMV and Epstein-Barr virus. In an earlier analysis of fewer than 700 of the donors, most TCR beta V segments appeared in productive rearrangements about 87% or about 30% of the time, broadly matching IMGT annotations. In vitro tests confirmed that three of the cytomegalovirus-associated TCR beta chains recognize cytomegalovirus antigens. Sequencing depth was assumed to be roughly uniform across donors in the presence/absence analyses, though that assumption may not hold. When HLA alleles, especially DR and DQ, strongly co-occurred, TCR associations were difficult to assign to individual alleles. In the study, some 160 TCR beta chains were listed as associated with cytomegalovirus. A further reported finding was that TCR beta sequences accurately predicted the HLA-A and HLA-B alleles for most subjects in the first cohort. An association between a missense DCLRE1C variant and V-gene and J-gene trimming of TCR beta chains was found in a later genetic analysis and replicated in an independent cohort. According to a later analysis, TCR association rates differed among HLA loci, with DRB1 alleles showing the most associated TCRs and HLA-C alleles showing the fewest. Across donors, most TCR sequences were observed very rarely, whereas some public TCRs were present in many individuals. For the cohort, immune exposure information was limited to CMV serostatus. Over 15 rarely observed V segments, including chromosome 9 orphons, were excluded from the earlier analysis of several hundred of the donors because counts were too low. Most CMV-associated TCR beta chains appeared to be HLA-restricted in a later analysis, and the HLA associations seemed to be driven largely by CMV exposure. A later analysis associated 16,951 TCR beta sequences with specific HLA alleles at a false discovery rate of 0.05. Because HLA typing was missing for some donors at each locus, association tests included only the typed subset. A cluster of highly shared sequence variants was judged likely to be a technical artifact of the sequencing pipeline. According to a later genetic analysis, donors in an Asian-associated ancestry cluster had fewer N-insertions in productive TCRs than the approximately 650-donor mean. This cohort had only TCR beta chains sequenced, and the lack of alpha or paired-chain data limited which features could be detected. In both the original and validation cohorts, the classifier was reported to diagnose cytomegalovirus status with high specificity and sensitivity. Linkage disequilibrium might explain the correlated functional status among segregating V segments, but an unknown experimental factor could not be excluded. A later analysis found that HLA-associated TCR beta chains were more clonally expanded and had lower generation probabilities than equally common non-associated chains.

The cohort comprised some 700 healthy bone marrow donors. All cohort members were sampled while nominally healthy, although unrecorded immune exposures were likely present. The donor tested CMV seronegative and was one of the 352 seronegative cohort members. A peripheral blood sample was provided by each donor, and peripheral blood mononuclear cells were used for TCR beta sequencing. Genomic DNA was extracted from the blood cell samples with the Qiagen DNeasy Blood Extraction Kit. Material for sequencing was PBMCs. The source is a man aged 18 to 29 in good health and CMV-seronegative.

For the CDR3, the sequence is CASSPGGYSDEQYF. Read as DNA, the sequence is TGCGCCAGCAGCCCTGGAGGCTATTCAGACGAGCAGTACTTC. Recombination linked TRBV4-1 to TRBJ2-7, and perhaps TRBD2 as D gene, on 5 matching bases. Looking up the germline V gene yields CDR1 MGHRA and CDR2 YSYEKL. Deletion took 4 bases off V and 5 bases off J, with a span of 15 bases between the germline ends. Reading from cysteine to phenylalanine, the CDR3 counts 14 amino acids. Only the CDR3 region is kept as DNA, spanning 42 bases read in frame from base 1.